This TCR beta chain was recorded in a study of CD8 T cells in ankylosing spondylitis. Findings and limits, study-wide: Disease-linked clones were found to be CD8+ and relatively rare in peripheral blood. Significant enrichment of disease-linked clones was reported in matched ankylosing spondylitis synovial fluid.

Germline V gene sequence: CDR1 MNHNY, CDR2 SVGAGI (reference sequence). The CDR3 has 11 residues. The V gene lost 10 bases and the J gene lost 3 bases, with 10 bases spanning the gap. With regard to this clonotype: Its antigen is not identified.

Preparation of TCR beta libraries was done by quantitative 5'-RACE with molecular barcodes. Each CDR3 protein gets one entry after TCRdb re-called the 5' RACE reads with MiXCR. The table shows 80,000 to 100,000 distinct CDR3 sequences, with about 8.8% occurring only once. The rearrangement joins TRBV6-6 to TRBJ2-7; no clear D. The TCR was taken from a male donor with ankylosing spondylitis or in good health (not recorded which). The specimen sequenced was blood, either unsorted or a sorted T cell fraction (not recorded which). CDR3 bases: TGTGCCATCCGCGGCCTCTACGAGCAGTACTTC. Its protein is CAIRGLYEQYF.